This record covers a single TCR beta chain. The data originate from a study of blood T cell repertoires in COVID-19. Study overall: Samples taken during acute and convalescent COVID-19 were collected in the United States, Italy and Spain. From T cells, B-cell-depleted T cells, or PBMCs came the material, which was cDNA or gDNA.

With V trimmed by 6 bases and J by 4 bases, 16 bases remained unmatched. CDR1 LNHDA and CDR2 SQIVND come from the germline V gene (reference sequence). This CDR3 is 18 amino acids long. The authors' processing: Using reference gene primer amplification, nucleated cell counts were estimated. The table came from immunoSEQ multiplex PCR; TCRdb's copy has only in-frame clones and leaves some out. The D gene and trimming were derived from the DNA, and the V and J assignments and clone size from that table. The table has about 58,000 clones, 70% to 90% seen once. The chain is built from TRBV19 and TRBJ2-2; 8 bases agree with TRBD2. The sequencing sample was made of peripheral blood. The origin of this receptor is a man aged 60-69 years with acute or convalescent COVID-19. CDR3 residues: CASSPPTPGGPGTGELFF. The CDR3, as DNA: TGTGCCAGTAGCCCGCCGACGCCGGGAGGGCCAGGCACCGGGGAGCTGTTTTTT.